Presented here are 2 T cell receptor beta chains from one specimen sequenced in a study of CD8 T cells in Susac syndrome. Random hexamers primed reverse transcription of about 0.45 to 1 ug RNA. MiXCR was run by TCRdb on the immunoSEQ multiplex PCR reads, yielding one entry per CDR3 protein. Found here are fewer than 350,000 distinct CDR3 sequences, about 90% of them singletons; the top ten hold 0.065%. The specimen was CD4+ T cells from PBMCs. The receptors shown here come from a human donor with multiple sclerosis.

This rearrangement joins TRBV5-1 to TRBJ1-1; D gene uncertain. Germline V gene sequence: CDR1 SGHRS, CDR2 YFSETQ. The ends were cut back, 2 bases at V and 4 bases at J, with 9 bases in the middle. The CDR3 runs 13 residues. The CDR3 loop is CASSFTASTEAFF. DNA of the CDR3: TGCGCCAGCAGCTTTACAGCGAGCACTGAAGCTTTCTTT.

The gene calls are TRBV3-1 and TRBJ2-1, with 10 bases matching TRBD2. V lost 0 bases and J lost 0; bases outside the gene matches: 14. In germline, CDR1 is LGHDT, CDR2 YNNKEL (reference sequence). The CDR3 is made up of 21 amino acids. The CDR3 DNA reads as TGTGCCAGCAGCCAAGATCTAAGGGATCTAGCGGGAGTAGGCTCCTACAATGAGCAGTTCTTC. It specifies CASSQDLRDLAGVGSYNEQFF.